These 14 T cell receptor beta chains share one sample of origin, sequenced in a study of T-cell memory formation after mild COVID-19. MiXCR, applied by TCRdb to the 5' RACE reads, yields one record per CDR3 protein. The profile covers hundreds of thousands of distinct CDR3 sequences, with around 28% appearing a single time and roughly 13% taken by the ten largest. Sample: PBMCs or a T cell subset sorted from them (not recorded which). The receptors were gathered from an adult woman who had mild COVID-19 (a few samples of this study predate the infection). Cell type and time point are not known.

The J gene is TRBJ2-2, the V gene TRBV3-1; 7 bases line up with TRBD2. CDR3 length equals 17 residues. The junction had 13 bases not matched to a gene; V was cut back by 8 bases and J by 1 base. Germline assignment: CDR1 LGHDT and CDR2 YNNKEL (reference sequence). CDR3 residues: CASSFRRGSQNTGELFF. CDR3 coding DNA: TGTGCCAGCTCTTTTCGGCGGGGGAGTCAGAACACCGGGGAGCTGTTTTTT.

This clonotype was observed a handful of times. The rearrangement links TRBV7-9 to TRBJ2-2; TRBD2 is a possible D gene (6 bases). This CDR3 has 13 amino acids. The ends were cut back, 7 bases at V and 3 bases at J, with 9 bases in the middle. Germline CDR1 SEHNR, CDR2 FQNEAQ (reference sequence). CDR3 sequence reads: CASMERDTGELFF. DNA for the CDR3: TGTGCCAGCATGGAGCGGGACACCGGGGAGCTGTTTTTT.

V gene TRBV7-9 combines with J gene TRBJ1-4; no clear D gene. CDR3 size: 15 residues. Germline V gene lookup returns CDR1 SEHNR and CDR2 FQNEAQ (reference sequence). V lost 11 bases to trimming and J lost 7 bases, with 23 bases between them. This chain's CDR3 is CAVGGPPTRFEKLFF. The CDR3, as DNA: TGTGCCGTCGGTGGGCCCCCAACCCGTTTTGAAAAACTGTTTTTT.

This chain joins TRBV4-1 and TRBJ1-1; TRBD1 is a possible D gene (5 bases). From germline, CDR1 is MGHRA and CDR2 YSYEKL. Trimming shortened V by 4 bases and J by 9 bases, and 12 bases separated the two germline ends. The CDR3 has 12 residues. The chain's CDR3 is CASSPGGSQAFF. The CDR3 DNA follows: TGCGCCAGCAGCCCCGGGGGAAGTCAAGCTTTCTTT.

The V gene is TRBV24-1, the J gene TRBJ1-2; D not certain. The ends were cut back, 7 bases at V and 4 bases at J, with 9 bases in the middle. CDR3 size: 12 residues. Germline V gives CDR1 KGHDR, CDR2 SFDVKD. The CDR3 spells CATSNGGYGYTF. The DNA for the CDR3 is TGTGCCACCAGCAACGGTGGCTATGGCTACACCTTC.

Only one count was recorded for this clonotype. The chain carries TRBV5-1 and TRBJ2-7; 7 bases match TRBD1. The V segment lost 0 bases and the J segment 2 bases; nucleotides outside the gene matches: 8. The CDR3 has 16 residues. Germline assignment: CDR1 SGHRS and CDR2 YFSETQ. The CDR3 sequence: CASSLATGDWPYEQYF. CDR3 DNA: TGCGCCAGCAGCTTGGCAACAGGGGATTGGCCCTACGAGCAGTACTTC.

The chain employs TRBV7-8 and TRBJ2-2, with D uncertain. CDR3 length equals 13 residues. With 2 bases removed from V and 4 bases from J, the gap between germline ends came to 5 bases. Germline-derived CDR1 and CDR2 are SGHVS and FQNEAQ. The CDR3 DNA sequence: TGTGCCAGCAGCTTAACTTCCACCGGGGAGCTGTTTTTT. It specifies CASSLTSTGELFF.

CDR3 in amino acids: CASSVGGAKGYTF. The CDR3 coding sequence is TGTGCCAGCAGTGTTGGGGGTGCAAAAGGCTACACCTTC. The chain links TRBV2 to TRBJ1-2, with D possibly being TRBD1 (5 bases). The CDR3 is made up of 13 amino acids. The germline V gene encodes CDR1 SNHLY and CDR2 FYNNEI. The ends were cut back, 4 bases at V and 8 bases at J, with 14 bases in the middle.

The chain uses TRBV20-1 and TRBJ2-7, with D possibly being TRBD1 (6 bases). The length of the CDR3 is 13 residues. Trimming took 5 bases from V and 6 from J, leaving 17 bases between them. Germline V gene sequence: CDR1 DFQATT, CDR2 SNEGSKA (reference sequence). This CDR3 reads CSAPGTPKGEQYF. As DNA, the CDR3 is TGCAGTGCTCCCGGGACACCAAAAGGCGAGCAGTACTTC.

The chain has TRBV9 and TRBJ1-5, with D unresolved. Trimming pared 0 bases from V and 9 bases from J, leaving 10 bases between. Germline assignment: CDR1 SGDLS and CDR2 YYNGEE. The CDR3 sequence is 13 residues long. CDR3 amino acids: CASSVGSSRPQHF. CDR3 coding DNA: TGTGCCAGCAGCGTAGGTAGTTCCCGGCCCCAGCATTTT.

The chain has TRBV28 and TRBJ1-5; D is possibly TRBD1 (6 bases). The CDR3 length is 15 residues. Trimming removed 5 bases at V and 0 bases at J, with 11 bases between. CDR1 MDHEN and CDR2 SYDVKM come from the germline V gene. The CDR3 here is CASSRTVYSNQPQHF. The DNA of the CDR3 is TGTGCCAGCAGTCGGACAGTCTATAGCAATCAGCCCCAGCATTTT.

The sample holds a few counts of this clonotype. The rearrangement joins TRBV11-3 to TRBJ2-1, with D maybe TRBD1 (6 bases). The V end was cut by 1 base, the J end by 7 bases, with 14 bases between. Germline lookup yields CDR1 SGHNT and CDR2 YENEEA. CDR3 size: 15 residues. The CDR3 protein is CASSLAYKDRNEQFF. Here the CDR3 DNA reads TGTGCCAGCAGCTTAGCCTATAAGGACAGAAATGAGCAGTTCTTC.

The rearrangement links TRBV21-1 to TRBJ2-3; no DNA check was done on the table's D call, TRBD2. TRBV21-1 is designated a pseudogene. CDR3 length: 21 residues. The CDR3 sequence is CASSKGSASGRSPDNTDTQYF. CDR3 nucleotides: TGTGCCAGCAGCAAAGGGTCTGCGAGCGGGAGGTCCCCGGATAACACAGATACGCAGTATTTT.

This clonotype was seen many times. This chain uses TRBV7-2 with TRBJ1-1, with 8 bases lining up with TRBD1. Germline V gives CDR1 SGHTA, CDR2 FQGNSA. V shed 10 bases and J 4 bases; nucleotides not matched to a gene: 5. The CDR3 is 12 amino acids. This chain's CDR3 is CATGDRGTEAFF. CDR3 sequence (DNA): TGTGCCACCGGAGACAGGGGCACTGAAGCTTTCTTT.